The rows below give T cell receptor beta chains drawn from one sample of a study of regulatory T cells in long-lasting Graves disease. TCRdb reprocessed the multiplex PCR reads via MiXCR and lists one record per CDR3 protein. Of a few hundred thousand distinct CDR3 sequences in the sample, 20% are singletons; the top ten hold 14%. The source material was peripheral blood mononuclear cells (PBMCs), sampled at new diagnosis, from a patient treated with antithyroid drugs. The receptors shown here come from a female donor with Graves disease. CDR3s leave out the opening cysteine and the closing phenylalanine or tryptophan.

J: TRBJ2-1
V: TRBV28
CDR3: ASSIAGGGNEQF

J: TRBJ2-7
V: TRBV10-3
CDR3: AISSGQGVYEQY

J: TRBJ2-7
V: TRBV3-1
CDR3: ASSPGTSGRVSSYEQY

J: TRBJ2-1
V: TRBV7-2
CDR3: ASSRAASSYNEQF

J: TRBJ2-2
V: TRBV15
CDR3: ATSKDRGSAGELF

J: TRBJ1-1
V: TRBV18
CDR3: ASSPPGSGTEAF

J: TRBJ2-5
V: TRBV7-8
CDR3: ASSLVRGQETQY

J: TRBJ2-3
V: TRBV7-9
CDR3: ASSNNPSTDTQY

J: TRBJ2-1
V: TRBV28
CDR3: ASSLLDRLHNEQF

J: TRBJ2-1
V: TRBV7-2
CDR3: ASSLRRGNNEQF

J: TRBJ2-1
V: TRBV11-2
CDR3: ASSFTIGTGYNEQF

J: TRBJ2-1
V: TRBV4-3
CDR3: ASSSDRGIEQF

J: TRBJ2-3
V: TRBV5-8
CDR3: ASSWTVGTDTQY

J: TRBJ2-3
V: TRBV6-2/TRBV6-3
CDR3: ASRSTGITDTQY

J: TRBJ2-1
V: TRBV20-1
CDR3: SAVPTSGQPHNEQF

J: TRBJ1-5
V: TRBV20-1
CDR3: SARDWAPNQPQH

J: TRBJ2-3
V: TRBV9
CDR3: ASSTSWGGADTQY

J: TRBJ2-1
V: TRBV7-2
CDR3: ASSKRVLNEQF

J: TRBJ2-7
V: TRBV28
CDR3: ASSPRAVVSYEQY

J: TRBJ2-7
V: TRBV20-1
CDR3: SARGRGTSGTPREQY

J: TRBJ2-7
V: TRBV20-1
CDR3: SARLEGGKQY

J: TRBJ2-1
V: TRBV6-2/TRBV6-3
CDR3: ASSTTGTGGEQF

J: TRBJ1-3
V: TRBV6-1
CDR3: ASSEPYRRSAGNTIY

J: TRBJ2-3
V: TRBV29-1
CDR3: SVEDLDNTDTQY

J: TRBJ1-2
V: TRBV20-1
CDR3: SARVRAGGNYGYT

J: TRBJ2-3
V: TRBV19
CDR3: ASSRLAGGGTDTQY

J: TRBJ1-6
V: TRBV19
CDR3: ASSIGNSYNSPLH

J: TRBJ1-1
V: TRBV6-9
CDR3: ASSYDRASFTEAF

J: TRBJ2-1
V: TRBV28
CDR3: ASSPGLAEYNEQF

J: TRBJ2-7
V: TRBV29-1
CDR3: SVLGVGYEQY

J: TRBJ2-4
V: TRBV4-1
CDR3: ASSQDWSGWENIQY